This T cell receptor beta chain was identified during a study of OX40 agonist ivuxolimab in advanced cancers. Study summary: A history of anti-PD-1, anti-PD-L1 or anti-CTLA-4 therapy was acceptable, and about 40% had some.

This CDR3 spans 15 amino acids. J was trimmed by 6 bases and V by 4 bases; bases with no gene match: 2. Germline CDR1 is MDHEN and CDR2 is SYDVKM. Profiling relied on immunoSEQ multiplex PCR, and the TCRdb table lists in-frame clones only, not all of them. Of around 80,000 clones listed, over 75% are singletons. Sequencing was performed on CD4+ or CD8+ T cells sorted from blood, taken in a trial of the OX40 agonist ivuxolimab. The clonotype was recovered from an adult with an advanced solid tumor such as melanoma, head and neck, liver or kidney cancer. The chain links TRBV28 to TRBJ2-2, with 13 bases fitting TRBD2. This CDR3 is CASSSTSGGAGELFF. CDR3 in DNA: TGTGCCAGCAGTTCCACTAGCGGGGGGGCCGGGGAGCTGTTTTTT.